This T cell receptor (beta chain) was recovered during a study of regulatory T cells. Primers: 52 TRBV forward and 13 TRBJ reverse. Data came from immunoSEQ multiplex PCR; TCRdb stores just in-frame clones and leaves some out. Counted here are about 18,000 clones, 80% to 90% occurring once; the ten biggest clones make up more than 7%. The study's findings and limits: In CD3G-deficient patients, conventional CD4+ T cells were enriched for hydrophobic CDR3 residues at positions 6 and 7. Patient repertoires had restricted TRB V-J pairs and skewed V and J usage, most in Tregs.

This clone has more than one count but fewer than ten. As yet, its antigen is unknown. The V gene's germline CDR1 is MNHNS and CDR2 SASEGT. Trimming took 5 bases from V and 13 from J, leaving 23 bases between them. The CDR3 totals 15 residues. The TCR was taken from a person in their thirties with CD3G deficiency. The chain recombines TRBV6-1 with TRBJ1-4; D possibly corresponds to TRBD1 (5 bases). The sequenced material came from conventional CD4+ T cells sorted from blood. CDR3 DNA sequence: TGTGCCAGCAGTACCTTTGGGACTCTACAGTCAGGACTGTTTTTT. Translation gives CASSTFGTLQSGLFF.